This T cell receptor beta chain was captured in a study of T-cell reconstitution after alpha-beta-depleted transplantation in children. Unique molecular identifiers featured in how the TCRbeta library was prepared. TCRdb itself ran the PCR reads through MiXCR, one entry per CDR3 protein. The table includes approximately 590,000 distinct CDR3 sequences, approximately 10% detected once. This clonotype was counted ten times or more. The sequences come from PBMCs from the stem cell graft donor, collected from the stem cell graft. This TCR came from a human donor who donated a stem cell graft to a child with acute myeloid leukemia.

CDR3 DNA: TGTGCCAGCAGCCCCCTGGCGGGGCGCACAGATACGCAGTATTTT. Protein: CASSPLAGRTDTQYF. The chain recombines TRBV7-3 with TRBJ2-3; D is perhaps TRBD2 (6 bases). The CDR3 covers 15 residues. The V and J ends lost 5 bases and 1 base respectively, with 13 bases between them. Germline V CDR1 and CDR2: SGHTA, FQGTGA.